This TCR beta chain was identified during a study of CD8 T cells in ankylosing spondylitis. Study conclusions and caveats: Reportedly, disease-linked clones are significantly enriched in ankylosing spondylitis patients' matched synovial fluid. Peripheral blood samples showed relatively rare disease-linked clones, and these clones were CD8+.

This clonotype was detected only a few times. Its antigen is as yet unknown. TCRdb passed the 5' RACE reads through MiXCR, listing each CDR3 protein once. The sample records some 200,000 distinct CDR3 sequences, roughly 13% being singletons. Germline assignment: CDR1 MNHEY and CDR2 SMNVEV (reference sequence). V was pared by 4 bases and J by 1 base, with 7 bases of the junction left unmatched. The CDR3 is 15 residues long. The source is a male donor with ankylosing spondylitis or in good health (not recorded which). What was sequenced was blood, either unsorted or a sorted T cell fraction (not recorded which). V usage is TRBV27 and J usage is TRBJ2-7; TRBD1 matches 7 bases. The CDR3 DNA reads TGTGCCAGCAGTTCAACTTACAGGGGATCCTACGAGCAGTACTTC. It is translated as CASSSTYRGSYEQYF.